This T cell receptor beta chain was identified during a study of cytomegalovirus exposure and HLA in healthy donors (dated by TCRdb to about 2017). About the study as a whole: An earlier analysis of 550 to 700 of the donors reported approximately 270 Gb of sequence data and approximately 110 million unique TCR beta sequences from roughly 180 million T cells. All discovery cohort repertoires had been generated using a single sequencing platform. To predict cytomegalovirus infection status, the study brought together high-throughput TCR immunosequencing, statistical association of individual TCRs with disease status, and machine learning. An earlier analysis of fewer than 700 of the donors applied high-throughput TCR beta sequencing to assess whether each TCR beta V gene segment acted as functional or pseudogenic. HLA typing covered class I and class II loci at four-digit resolution. Alongside the repertoire data, information on donor age, sex, ethnicity and CMV serostatus was compiled. A later analysis re-analyzed previously published TCR beta repertoires from 650 to 800 donors and added high-resolution HLA genotyping to study TCR occurrence patterns. Typing coverage varied by locus: 629-630 donors for A, B, C, DRB1 and DQB1; roughly 510 for DQA1; about 600 for DPA1; roughly 450 for DPB1. The later analysis used no new phenotypic data to find candidate immune exposures, relying instead on TCR beta sequences and their occurrence across donors. Of the approximately 400 genotyped donors, 80% to 90% were placed in the genetic ancestry cluster associated with self-reported Caucasian donors. In addition to the first cohort of about 650 subjects, a separate validation cohort of some 120 different subjects was used. About 320 gigabases of sequencing data and some 85 million unique TCR sequences were included in an early release covering several hundred HLA-typed donors. Among roughly 400 genotyped donors of the cohort, an average of approximately 240,000 unique TCR beta nucleotide sequences was sequenced per donor, of which approximately 19% were non-productive. Using immunosequencing, the study profiled T cell repertoires from fewer than 700 subjects and related those repertoires to cytomegalovirus serostatus. A later genetic analysis took genome-wide SNP genotypes for about 55% of the 666 donors and used that subset as a discovery cohort. Because of strong linkage in the cohort, a handful of DR-DQ haplotypes were treated as single units for association and clustering. The aim of the study was to test whether cataloging public T cell receptors could identify signatures of past pathogen exposure.

The cohort consisted of approximately 690 healthy bone marrow donors. At the time of sampling, all cohort members were nominally healthy, though unrecorded immune exposures were likely present. The donor was CMV seropositive and belonged to the group of about 290 seropositive cohort members. Each donor provided a peripheral blood sample, and peripheral blood mononuclear cells were used for TCR beta sequencing. Genomic DNA extraction from the blood cell samples was performed with the Qiagen DNeasy Blood Extraction Kit. Details on this clone: Its antigen is currently not known. It has no much larger one-base neighbor in the sample; base qualities were not kept.

Overall study outcomes, separate from this receptor: According to the authors, the approach could potentially be generalized to other disease states and immunological phenotypes. In a later analysis, HLA-associated TCR beta chains were found to be more clonally expanded and to have lower generation probabilities than equally common non-associated chains. Linkage disequilibrium might explain the correlated functional status among segregating V segments, but an unknown experimental factor could not be ruled out. Because HLA typing was missing for some donors at each locus, association tests included only the typed subset. An association between a missense DCLRE1C variant and V-gene and J-gene trimming of TCR beta chains was found in a later genetic analysis and replicated in an independent cohort. Across donors, most TCR sequences were observed very rarely, whereas some public TCRs were present in many individuals. A cluster of highly shared sequence variants was judged likely to be a technical artifact of the sequencing pipeline. The earlier analysis of 450 to 700 of the donors excluded around 17 rarely observed V segments, including chromosome 9 orphons, because counts were too low. In a later analysis, 15,000 to 20,000 TCR beta sequences were associated with specific HLA alleles at a false discovery rate of 0.05. A further reported finding was that TCR beta sequences accurately predicted the HLA-A and HLA-B alleles for most subjects in the first cohort. Presence/absence analyses assumed roughly uniform sequencing depth across donors, an assumption that may not hold. In a later analysis, several top co-occurrence clusters were reported to appear linked to parvovirus B19, influenza, CMV and Epstein-Barr virus. This cohort had only TCR beta chains sequenced, and the lack of alpha or paired-chain data limited which features could be detected. A total of about 150 TCR beta chains were listed by the study as associated with cytomegalovirus. According to a later analysis, TCR association rates differed among HLA loci, with DRB1 alleles showing the most associated TCRs and HLA-C alleles showing the fewest. In an earlier analysis of fewer than 750 of the donors, most TCR beta V segments were observed in productive rearrangements about 87% or about 30% of the time, broadly matching IMGT annotations. When HLA alleles, especially DR and DQ, strongly co-occurred, attributing TCR associations to individual alleles was difficult. Three of the identified cytomegalovirus-associated TCR beta chains were confirmed in vitro to be specific for cytomegalovirus antigens. Some IMGT-functional V segments, including TRBV6-2 and TRBV6-3, could not be told apart with the 87-base-pair reads, so those segments were excluded. The only immune exposure information available for the cohort was CMV serostatus. In a later analysis, most CMV-associated TCR beta chains were found to appear HLA-restricted, with HLA associations seemingly driven largely by CMV exposure. According to a later genetic analysis, donors in an Asian-associated ancestry cluster had fewer N-insertions in productive TCRs than the approximately 670-donor mean. The classifier was reported to diagnose cytomegalovirus status with high specificity and sensitivity in both the original cohort and the validation cohort.

The germline V gene supplies CDR1 SGHRS and CDR2 YFSETQ. The CDR3 covers 18 residues, taking in both the cysteine and the phenylalanine. Solely the CDR3 DNA is kept, with 54 bases framed from the first base. Trimming takes 4 bases off V and 0 bases off J; junction bases not matched to a gene: 9. The library was prepared using the immunoSEQ multiplex PCR assay. For the multiplex PCR, a mixture combining 60 forward primers for TCR Vbeta segments and 13 reverse primers for TCR Jbeta segments was used. The CDR3 region of rearranged TCR beta genes was amplified from genomic DNA with a multiplex PCR assay. The Illumina HiSeq System was used to sequence the amplified TCR beta libraries as 87-base-pair reads. Turning to the authors' computational methods: A later analysis tallied roughly 76 million unique TCR beta chains across the 650 to 750 repertoires, and some 10 million of those chains were shared by two or more donors. To remove PCR and sequencing errors, raw reads were error-corrected and collapsed into unique sequences using a nearest-neighbor algorithm that merged closely related sequences. V, D and J gene segments were assigned by aligning CDR3 sequences to IMGT reference sequences. For a sequence to be retained, a match of at least six nucleotides was required to both a V gene segment and a J gene segment. A rearrangement counted as productive if the CDR3 had no stop codons and remained in frame with V and J, and every other rearrangement counted as non-productive. CDR3 was defined according to IMGT convention as the region running from the second conserved V-encoded cysteine to the conserved J-encoded phenylalanine. The earlier analysis of about 530 of the donors excluded any sequence lacking an unambiguous match to a single V gene segment. In an earlier analysis of 500 to 750 of the donors, V segments were called functional above 56.7% productive rearrangements and were called segregating when the between-donor standard deviation exceeded 5%. A statistical classification framework was developed to diagnose cytomegalovirus status using the catalog of TCR beta chain sequences. In a later analysis, TCR nucleotide sequences were compared against IMGT/GENE-DB human TR gene sequences so that V and J genes could be assigned. In a later analysis, CDR3 sequences and most-parsimonious VDJ recombination scenarios were assigned using the TCRdist pipeline. A later analysis defined each TCR beta chain by its CDR3 amino acid sequence plus V-gene family, and excluded reads lacking a unique V-gene family. To address suspected cross-contamination and a sequencing artifact, a later analysis removed 550 to 750 highly shared, low-generation-probability nucleotide sequences. A later analysis calculated a clonal expansion index for each public chain from normalized within-repertoire ranks of inferred template counts. In a later analysis, generation probabilities were computed with a VDJ recombination model fitted to out-of-frame rearrangements, and the resulting probabilities were checked against IGoR. Hypergeometric tests were used in a later analysis to score TCR-TCR, TCR-HLA and TCR-CMV co-occurrence, with a repertoire-size bias correction applied to the TCR pairs. To estimate false discovery rates, a later analysis permuted the HLA or CMV assignments 20 times. In a later analysis, co-occurring TCRs were grouped with DBSCAN, and TCRdist sequence similarity was added when clustering was performed within HLA-allele-positive subsets. Co-occurrence clustering excluded repertoires with fewer than 30,000 or more than 120,000 public chains, plus five with anomalous nucleotide sharing. The source is immuneACCESS, and TCRdb retained only in-frame sequences with V and J called. Part of the clones is not carried over; for the studies checked, unresolved V genes explain less than half of this, and the remainder is unexplained. The V and J calls and clone size come from that table; D and trimming were worked out from the DNA. The sample data list about 100,000 clones, and around three quarters of these were observed just once. 3.5% to 4.5% of the sample is taken by the ten largest.

Recombination connected TRBV5-1 to TRBJ1-4; TRBD1 fits 10 bases in the junction. The origin of this receptor is a female donor in good health and CMV-seropositive. Sequencing input: PBMCs. The DNA sequence reads TGCGCCAGCAGCCTGGACAGGGGGATGGGTGCAACTAATGAAAAACTGTTTTTT. Its protein product is CASSLDRGMGATNEKLFF.